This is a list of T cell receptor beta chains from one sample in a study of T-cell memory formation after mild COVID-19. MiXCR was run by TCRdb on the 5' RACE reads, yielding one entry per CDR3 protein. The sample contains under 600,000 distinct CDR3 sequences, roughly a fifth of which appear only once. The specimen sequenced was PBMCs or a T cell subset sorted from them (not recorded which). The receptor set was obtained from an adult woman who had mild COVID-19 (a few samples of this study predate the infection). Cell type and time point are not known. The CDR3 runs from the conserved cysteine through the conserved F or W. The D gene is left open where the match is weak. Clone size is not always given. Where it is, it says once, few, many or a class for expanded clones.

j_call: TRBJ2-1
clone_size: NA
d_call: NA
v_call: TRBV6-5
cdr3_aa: CASSYGDTLNEQFF
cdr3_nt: TGTGCCAGCAGTTATGGTGACACCCTCAATGAGCAGTTCTTC

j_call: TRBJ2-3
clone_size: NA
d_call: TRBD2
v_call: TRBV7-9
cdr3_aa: CASSSPSGRAVDTQYF
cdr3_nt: TGTGCCAGCAGCTCTCCTAGCGGGAGGGCCGTGGATACGCAGTATTTT

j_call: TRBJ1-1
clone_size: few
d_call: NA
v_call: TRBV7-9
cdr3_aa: CASSFPENTEAFF
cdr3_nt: TGTGCCAGCAGCTTCCCAGAAAACACTGAAGCTTTCTTT

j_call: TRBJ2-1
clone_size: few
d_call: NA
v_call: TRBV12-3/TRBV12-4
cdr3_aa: CASKQGNEQFF
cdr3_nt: TGTGCCAGCAAACAGGGCAATGAGCAGTTCTTC

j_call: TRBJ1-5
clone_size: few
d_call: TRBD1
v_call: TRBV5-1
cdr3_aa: CASSLGTGGDQPQHF
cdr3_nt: TGCGCCAGCAGCTTGGGAACAGGGGGTGATCAGCCCCAGCATTTT

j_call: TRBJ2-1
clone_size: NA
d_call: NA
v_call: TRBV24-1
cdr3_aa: CATSGSVTQSSYNEQFF
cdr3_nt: TGTGCCACCAGTGGTTCCGTAACCCAGAGCTCCTACAATGAGCAGTTCTTC

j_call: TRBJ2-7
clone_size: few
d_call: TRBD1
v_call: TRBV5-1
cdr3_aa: CASSLVPGQALAYEQYF
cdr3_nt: TGCGCCAGCAGCTTGGTTCCCGGACAGGCCCTCGCCTACGAGCAGTACTTC

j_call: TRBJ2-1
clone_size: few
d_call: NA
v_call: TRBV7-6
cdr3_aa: CASSLGGLPMGNEQFF
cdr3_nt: TGTGCCAGCAGCTTAGGCGGACTACCGATGGGCAATGAGCAGTTCTTC

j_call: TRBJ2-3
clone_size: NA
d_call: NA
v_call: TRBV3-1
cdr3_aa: CASSPGHLPGDTQYF
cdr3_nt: TGTGCCAGCAGCCCGGGACACCTCCCAGGAGATACGCAGTATTTT

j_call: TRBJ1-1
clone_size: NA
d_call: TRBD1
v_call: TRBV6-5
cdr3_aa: CASKLRPHRGADTEAFF
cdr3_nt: TGTGCCAGCAAGTTAAGACCCCACAGGGGAGCCGATACTGAAGCTTTCTTT

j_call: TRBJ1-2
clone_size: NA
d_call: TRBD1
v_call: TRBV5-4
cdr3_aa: CASTTGKGQGRGYTF
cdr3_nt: TGTGCCAGCACCACCGGTAAAGGACAGGGAAGAGGCTACACCTTC

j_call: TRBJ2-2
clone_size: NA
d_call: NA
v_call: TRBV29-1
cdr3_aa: CSVEDFTGERGTGELFF
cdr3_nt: TGCAGCGTTGAAGACTTTACCGGGGAACGGGGGACCGGGGAGCTGTTTTTT

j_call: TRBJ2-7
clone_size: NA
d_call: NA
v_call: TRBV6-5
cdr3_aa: CASSRSAFSYEQYF
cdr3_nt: TGTGCCAGCAGCCGCTCTGCGTTCTCCTACGAGCAGTACTTC

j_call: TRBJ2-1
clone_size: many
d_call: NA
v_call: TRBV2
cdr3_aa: CATRGIRWDRISYNEQFF
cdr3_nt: TGTGCCACAAGGGGGATAAGGTGGGACCGAATCTCCTACAATGAGCAGTTCTTC

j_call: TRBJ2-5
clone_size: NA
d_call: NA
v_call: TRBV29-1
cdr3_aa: CSVEDLAPAAYVMKETQYF
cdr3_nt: TGCAGCGTTGAAGATCTCGCTCCGGCGGCGTACGTGATGAAAGAGACCCAGTACTTC

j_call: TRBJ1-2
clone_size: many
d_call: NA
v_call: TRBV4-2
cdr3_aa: CASSQLESDYGYTF
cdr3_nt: TGTGCCAGCAGCCAACTGGAATCGGACTATGGCTACACCTTC

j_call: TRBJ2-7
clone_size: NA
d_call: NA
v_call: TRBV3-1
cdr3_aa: CASSQDRSIRRELSEQYF
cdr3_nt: TGTGCCAGCAGCCAAGACAGGAGTATAAGGAGGGAGCTTTCCGAGCAGTACTTC

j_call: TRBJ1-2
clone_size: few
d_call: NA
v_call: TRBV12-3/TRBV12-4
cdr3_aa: CASSFISGGYTF
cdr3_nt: TGTGCCAGCAGTTTTATCTCAGGGGGCTACACCTTC

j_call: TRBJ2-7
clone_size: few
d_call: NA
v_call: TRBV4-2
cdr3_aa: CASSQSEAVKASYEQYF
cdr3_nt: TGTGCCAGCAGCCAATCGGAGGCGGTTAAGGCCTCCTACGAGCAGTACTTC

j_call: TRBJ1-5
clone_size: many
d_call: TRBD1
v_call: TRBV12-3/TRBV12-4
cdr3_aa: CASSPQQGAGQPQHF
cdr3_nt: TGTGCCAGCAGTCCTCAACAGGGGGCCGGGCAGCCCCAGCATTTT

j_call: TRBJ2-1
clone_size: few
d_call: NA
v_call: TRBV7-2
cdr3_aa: CASSTQVRGEQFF
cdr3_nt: TGTGCCAGCAGCACCCAGGTCAGGGGTGAGCAGTTCTTC

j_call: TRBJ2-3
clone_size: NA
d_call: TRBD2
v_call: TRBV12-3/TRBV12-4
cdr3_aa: CASGKRTSGTDTQYF
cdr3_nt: TGTGCCAGCGGCAAAAGGACTAGCGGCACAGATACGCAGTATTTT

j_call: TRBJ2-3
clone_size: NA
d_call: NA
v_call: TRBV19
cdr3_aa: CASSITYGVTSTDTQYF
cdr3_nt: TGTGCCAGTAGTATTACTTACGGGGTTACTAGCACAGATACGCAGTATTTT

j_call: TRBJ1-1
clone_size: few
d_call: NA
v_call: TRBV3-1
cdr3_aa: CASSQGPRAFF
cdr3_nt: TGTGCCAGCAGCCAAGGCCCAAGAGCTTTCTTT

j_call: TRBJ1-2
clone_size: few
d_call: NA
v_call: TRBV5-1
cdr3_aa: CASSLGVSSYGYTF
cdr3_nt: TGCGCCAGCAGCTTGGGGGTCAGCTCCTATGGCTACACCTTC

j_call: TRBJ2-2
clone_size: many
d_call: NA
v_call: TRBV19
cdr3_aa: CATPKETGLTGELFF
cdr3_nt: TGTGCCACCCCTAAGGAGACGGGACTTACCGGGGAGCTGTTTTTT

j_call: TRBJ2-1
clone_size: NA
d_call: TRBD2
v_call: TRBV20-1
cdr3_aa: CSAGEGSGRSSYNEQFF
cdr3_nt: TGCAGTGCTGGGGAGGGTAGCGGGAGGAGCTCCTACAATGAGCAGTTCTTC

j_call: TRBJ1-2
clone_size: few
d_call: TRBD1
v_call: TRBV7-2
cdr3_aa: CASSLQGDGYTF
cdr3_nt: TGTGCCAGCAGCTTACAGGGGGATGGCTACACCTTC

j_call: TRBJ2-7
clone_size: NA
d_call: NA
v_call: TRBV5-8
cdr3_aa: CASSLVGTVQYF
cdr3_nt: TGTGCCAGCAGCCTGGTCGGAACCGTGCAGTACTTC

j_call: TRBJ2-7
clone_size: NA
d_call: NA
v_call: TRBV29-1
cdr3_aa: CSAVDSSYEQYF
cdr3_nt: TGCAGCGCCGTTGACAGCTCCTACGAGCAGTACTTC

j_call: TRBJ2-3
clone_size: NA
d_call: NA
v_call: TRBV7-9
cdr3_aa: CASSLGSAYSTDTQYF
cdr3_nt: TGTGCCAGCAGCTTAGGGTCCGCGTATAGCACAGATACGCAGTATTTT

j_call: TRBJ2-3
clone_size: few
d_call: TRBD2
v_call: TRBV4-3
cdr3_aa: CASSQVFTGTSEADTQYF
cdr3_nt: TGCGCCAGCAGCCAAGTTTTTACCGGGACTAGCGAGGCAGATACGCAGTATTTT

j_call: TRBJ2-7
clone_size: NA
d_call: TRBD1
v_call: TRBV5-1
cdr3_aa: CASRRPGGNEQYF
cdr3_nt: TGCGCCAGCAGGCGTCCAGGGGGCAACGAGCAGTACTTC

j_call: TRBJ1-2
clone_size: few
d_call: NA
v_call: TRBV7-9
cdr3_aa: CASSGVGSVYGYTF
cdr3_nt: TGTGCCAGCAGTGGGGTTGGCAGCGTCTATGGCTACACCTTC

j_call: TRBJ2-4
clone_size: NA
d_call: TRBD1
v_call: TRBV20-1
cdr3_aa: CSAKKLGGRQGKNIQYF
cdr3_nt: TGCAGTGCTAAAAAGCTAGGTGGTCGACAGGGTAAAAACATTCAGTACTTC

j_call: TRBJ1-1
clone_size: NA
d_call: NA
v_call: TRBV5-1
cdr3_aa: CASRTTEKNTEAFF
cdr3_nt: TGCGCCAGCAGGACCACAGAAAAGAACACTGAAGCTTTCTTT

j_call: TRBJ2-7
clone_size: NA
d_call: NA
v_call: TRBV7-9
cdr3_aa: CASSLVEKYEQYF
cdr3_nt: TGTGCCAGCAGCTTAGTCGAAAAATACGAGCAGTACTTC

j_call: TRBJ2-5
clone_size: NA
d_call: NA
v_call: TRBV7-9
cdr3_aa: CASSRTGPGETQYF
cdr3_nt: TGTGCCAGCAGCCGAACGGGACCGGGTGAGACCCAGTACTTC

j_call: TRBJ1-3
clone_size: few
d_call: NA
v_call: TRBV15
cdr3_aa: CATSRDTGSTFSGNTIYF
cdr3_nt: TGTGCCACCAGCAGAGATACAGGGAGCACCTTCTCTGGAAACACCATATATTTT

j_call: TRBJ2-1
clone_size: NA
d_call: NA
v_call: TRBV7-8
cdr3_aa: CASSFMGEQFF
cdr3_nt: TGTGCCAGCAGCTTCATGGGTGAGCAGTTCTTC

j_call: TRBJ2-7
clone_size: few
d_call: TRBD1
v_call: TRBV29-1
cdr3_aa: CSVEWGTVDEKQYF
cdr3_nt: TGCAGCGTTGAATGGGGGACAGTTGACGAGAAGCAGTACTTC